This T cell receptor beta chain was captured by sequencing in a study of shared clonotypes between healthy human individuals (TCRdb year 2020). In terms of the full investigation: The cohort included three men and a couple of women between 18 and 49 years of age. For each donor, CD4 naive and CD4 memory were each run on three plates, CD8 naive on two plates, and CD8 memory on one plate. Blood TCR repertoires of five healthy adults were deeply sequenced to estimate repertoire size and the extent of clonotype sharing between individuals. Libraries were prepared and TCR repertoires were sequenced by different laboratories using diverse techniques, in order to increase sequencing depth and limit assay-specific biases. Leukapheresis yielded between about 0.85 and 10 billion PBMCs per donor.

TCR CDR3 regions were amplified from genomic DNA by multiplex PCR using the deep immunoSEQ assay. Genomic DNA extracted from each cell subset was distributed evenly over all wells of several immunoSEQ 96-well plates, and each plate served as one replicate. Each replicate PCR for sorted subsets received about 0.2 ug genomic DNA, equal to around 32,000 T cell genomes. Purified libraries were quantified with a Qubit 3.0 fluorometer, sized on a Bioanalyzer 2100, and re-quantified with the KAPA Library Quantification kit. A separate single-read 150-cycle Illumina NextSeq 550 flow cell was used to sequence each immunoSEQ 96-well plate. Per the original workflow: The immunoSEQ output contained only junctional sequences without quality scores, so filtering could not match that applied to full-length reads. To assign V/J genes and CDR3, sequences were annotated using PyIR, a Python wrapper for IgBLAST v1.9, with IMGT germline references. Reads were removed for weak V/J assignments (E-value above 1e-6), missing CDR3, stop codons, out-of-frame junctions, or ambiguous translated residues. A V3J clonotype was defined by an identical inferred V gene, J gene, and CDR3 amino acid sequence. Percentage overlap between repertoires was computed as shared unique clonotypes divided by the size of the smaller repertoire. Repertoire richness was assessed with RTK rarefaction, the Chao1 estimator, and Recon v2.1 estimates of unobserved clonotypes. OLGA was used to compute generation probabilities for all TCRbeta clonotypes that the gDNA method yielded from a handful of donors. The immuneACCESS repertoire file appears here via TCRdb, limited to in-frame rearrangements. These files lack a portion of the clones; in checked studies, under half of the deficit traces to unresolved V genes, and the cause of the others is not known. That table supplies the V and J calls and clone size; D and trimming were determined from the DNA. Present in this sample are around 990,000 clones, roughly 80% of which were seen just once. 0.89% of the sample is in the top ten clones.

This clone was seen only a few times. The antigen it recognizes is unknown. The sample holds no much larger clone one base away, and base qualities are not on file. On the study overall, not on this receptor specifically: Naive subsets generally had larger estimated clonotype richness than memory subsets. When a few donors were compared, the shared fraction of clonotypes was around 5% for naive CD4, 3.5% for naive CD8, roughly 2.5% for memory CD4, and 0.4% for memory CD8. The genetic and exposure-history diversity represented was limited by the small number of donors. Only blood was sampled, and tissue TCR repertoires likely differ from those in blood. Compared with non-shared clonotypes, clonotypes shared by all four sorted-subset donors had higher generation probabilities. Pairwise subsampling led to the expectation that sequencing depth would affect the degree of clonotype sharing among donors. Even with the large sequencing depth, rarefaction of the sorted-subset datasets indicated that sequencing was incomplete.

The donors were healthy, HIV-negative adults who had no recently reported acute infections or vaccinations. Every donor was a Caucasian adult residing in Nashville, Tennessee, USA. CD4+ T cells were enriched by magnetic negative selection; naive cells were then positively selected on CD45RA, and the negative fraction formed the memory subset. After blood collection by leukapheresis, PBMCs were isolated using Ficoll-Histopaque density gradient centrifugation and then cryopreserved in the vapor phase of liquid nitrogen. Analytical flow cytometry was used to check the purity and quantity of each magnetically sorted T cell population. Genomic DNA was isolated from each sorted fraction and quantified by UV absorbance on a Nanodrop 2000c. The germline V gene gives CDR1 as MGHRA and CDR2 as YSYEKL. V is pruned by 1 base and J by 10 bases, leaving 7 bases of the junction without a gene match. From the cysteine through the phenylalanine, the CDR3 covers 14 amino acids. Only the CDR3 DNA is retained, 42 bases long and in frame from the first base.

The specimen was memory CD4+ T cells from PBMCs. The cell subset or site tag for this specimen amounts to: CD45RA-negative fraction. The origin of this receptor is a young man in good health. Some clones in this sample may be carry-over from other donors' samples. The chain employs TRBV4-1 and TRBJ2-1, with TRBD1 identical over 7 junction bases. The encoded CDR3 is CASSQGDSKREQFF. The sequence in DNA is TGCGCCAGCAGCCAAGGGGACAGTAAGAGGGAGCAGTTCTTC.